Below, 21 T cell receptor beta chains from the same sample are listed, as sequenced in a study of blood T cell repertoires in COVID-19. The data were produced by immunoSEQ multiplex PCR, yet TCRdb's version contains in-frame clones alone and is incomplete. The sample has some 140,000 clones, roughly 89% seen once. The sample comprised peripheral blood. These receptors came from a man in his fifties or sixties with acute or convalescent COVID-19.

This chain's CDR3 is CASSPREDVKYF. CDR3 coding DNA: TGTGCCAGCAGCCCCCGGGAAGACGTGAAGTACTTC. J is TRBJ2-7 and V is TRBV3-1 (or the pseudogene TRBV3-2), with D possibly being TRBD2 (5 bases). Germline-derived CDR1 and CDR2 are LGHDT and YNNKEL (reference sequence). With 4 bases removed from V and 11 bases from J, the gap between germline ends came to 15 bases. The CDR3 totals 12 residues.

This chain uses TRBV11-2 with TRBJ2-3; 8 bases align to TRBD2. Germline V lookup: CDR1 SGHAT, CDR2 FQNNGV. The CDR3 has 16 residues. With 5 bases clipped from V and 2 bases from J, the junction kept 9 bases outside the gene matches. CDR3 in amino acids: CASSQLLAEPTDTQYF. For the CDR3, the DNA is TGTGCCAGCAGCCAATTACTAGCGGAGCCCACAGATACGCAGTATTTT.

On this clone: The DNA is left out, because the CDR3 cannot be placed on it with certainty; the CDR3 is given as TCRdb lists it. The chain combines TRBV6-5 with TRBJ2-5; the table gives TRBD2 as D, unverified against the DNA. CDR1 MNHEY and CDR2 SVGAGI come from the germline V gene. The CDR3 contains 14 residues when both ends are counted. The CDR3: CASSSSTSGRAQYF.

Many counts were recorded for this clone. CDR3 nucleotides: TGTGCCAGCAGTGACAGGGGTCGAAGGGAGCAGTACGTC. This sequence encodes CASSDRGRREQYV. V usage is TRBV25-1 and J usage is TRBJ2-7; D possibly corresponds to TRBD1 (6 bases). V gave up 3 bases and J gave up 7 bases, with 13 bases separating them. CDR3 length: 13 residues. Germline CDR1 is MGHDK and CDR2 is SYGVNS.

The chain couples TRBV6-1 to TRBJ2-7; D not resolved. Trimming removed 2 bases at V and 4 bases at J, with 6 bases between. Per germline, CDR1 MNHNS and CDR2 SASEGT. The CDR3 runs 12 residues. The CDR3 loop reads CASSESGYEQYV. CDR3 sequence (DNA): TGTGCCAGCAGTGAATCGGGTTACGAGCAGTACGTC.

The chain has TRBV18 and TRBJ1-1, with 9 positions matching TRBD1. CDR3 length equals 14 residues. Unmatched junction bases numbered 5, after V lost 1 base and J lost 8 bases. Per germline, CDR1 KGHSH and CDR2 LQKENI. The CDR3 coding sequence is TGTGCCAGCTCACCACTAAAAGGACAGGGGGAAGCTTTCTTT. Amino acid sequence: CASSPLKGQGEAFF.

This chain connects TRBV27 to TRBJ2-2, with D perhaps TRBD1 (6 bases). Between the trimmed V and J ends, which lost 5 bases and 8 bases, there was a span of 12 bases. Germline values: CDR1 MNHEY, CDR2 SMNVEV (reference sequence). This CDR3 is built from 13 residues. Written as DNA, the CDR3 is TGTGCCAGCAGTCGGACAGCATCAGGGGAGCTGTTTTTT. It encodes CASSRTASGELFF.

The gene calls are TRBV4-3 and TRBJ2-1; D not certain. Germline CDR1 LGHNA, CDR2 YSLEER. The V and J ends lost 1 base and 0 bases respectively, with 4 bases between them. This CDR3 has 14 residues. The CDR3 DNA is TGCGCCAGCAGCCAAGGAGTCTCCTACAATGAGCAGTTCTTC. Translation gives CASSQGVSYNEQFF.

The chain uses TRBV30 and TRBJ1-6; 8 bases match TRBD1. The CDR3 is 16 amino acids. The V gene end was trimmed by 3 bases and the J gene end by 3 bases; junction bases not matched to a gene: 7. Germline CDR1 reads GTSNPN; CDR2 reads SVGIG (reference sequence). This CDR3 is CAWRRQGFGYNSPLHF. The CDR3 nucleotides are TGTGCCTGGAGACGACAGGGGTTCGGCTATAATTCACCCCTCCACTTT. The variable domain in full, completed from reference TRBV30 and TRBJ1-6, reads SQTIHQWPATLVQPVGSPLSLECTVEGTSNPNLYWYRQAAGRGLQLLFYSVGIGQISSEVPQNLSASRPQDRQFILSSKKLLLSDSGFYLCAWRRQGFGYNSPLHFGNGTRLTVT.

The rearrangement joins TRBV5-3 to TRBJ1-5; 9 positions match TRBD1. TRBV5-3 is an ORF; its function is uncertain. The CDR3 totals 16 residues. V lost 3 bases, J lost 2 bases, and 6 bases stayed unmatched. CDR3 sequence reads: CARSWVRDRGNQPQHF. The CDR3 DNA sequence: TGTGCCAGAAGCTGGGTCCGGGACAGGGGCAATCAGCCCCAGCATTTT.

The V gene is TRBV28, the J gene TRBJ2-2; 8 bases fit TRBD2. The length of the CDR3 is 14 residues. Germline CDR1 and CDR2: MDHEN and SYDVKM. The V gene end was trimmed by 6 bases and the J gene end by 4 bases; junction bases not matched to a gene: 4. CDR3 sequence: CASSKREPTGELFF. The CDR3, as DNA: TGTGCCAGCAGCAAGCGGGAGCCCACCGGGGAGCTGTTTTTT.

This clone was detected only once. This rearrangement joins TRBV5-1 to TRBJ1-5; no reliable D call. Trimming shortened V by 5 bases and J by 7 bases, and 4 bases separated the two germline ends. This CDR3 is 10 amino acids long. CDR1 is SGHRS, CDR2 YFSETQ, per germline. The CDR3, as DNA: TGCGCCAGCAGTAGACAGCCCCAGCATTTT. This sequence encodes CASSRQPQHF.

This clone appeared a single time. The V and J genes are TRBV10-3 and TRBJ2-7; 13 bases agree with TRBD2. The CDR3 spans 16 residues. Germline V gene lookup returns CDR1 ENHRY and CDR2 SYGVKD. Germline trimming cut 2 bases from V and 0 bases from J; bases unmatched to any gene: 1. This CDR3 reads CAISEGTSGISYEQYF. DNA of the CDR3: TGTGCCATCAGTGAGGGGACTAGCGGGATCTCCTACGAGCAGTACTTC.

The V call is TRBV28, the J call TRBJ1-1; TRBD1 is a possible D gene (6 bases). Per germline, CDR1 MDHEN and CDR2 SYDVKM. This CDR3 has 14 amino acids. The germline V and J ends were trimmed by 6 bases and 3 bases, with 14 bases remaining between them. The CDR3 loop reads CASSPGDHHTEAFF. The CDR3 DNA sequence: TGTGCCAGCAGCCCAGGGGACCACCACACTGAAGCTTTCTTT. Based on the CDR3 plus reference TRBV28 and TRBJ1-1, the full variable domain is DVKVTQSSRYLVKRTGEKVFLECVQDMDHENMFWYRQDPGLGLRLIYFSYDVKMKEKGDIPEGYSVSREKKERFSLILESASTNQTSMYLCASSPGDHHTEAFFGQGTRLTVV.

The chain's CDR3 is CASSVDRADQPQHF. The CDR3 coding sequence is TGTGCCAGCAGCGTTGACAGGGCGGATCAGCCCCAGCATTTT. V gene TRBV7-9 combines with J gene TRBJ1-5; 7 bases are a match to TRBD1. CDR3 length: 14 residues. Trimming took 5 bases from V and 5 from J; bases not matched to a gene: 6. Germline loops: CDR1 SEHNR, CDR2 FQNEAQ (reference sequence).

The chain has TRBV2 and TRBJ1-2; D gene uncertain. The CDR3 has 15 amino acids. Germline CDR1 reads SNHLY; CDR2 reads FYNNEI. The V and J ends lost 3 bases and 1 base respectively, with 12 bases between them. The CDR3 loop reads CASSEFNSHNYGYTF. DNA of the CDR3: TGTGCCAGCAGTGAGTTCAACAGCCATAACTATGGCTACACCTTC. Drawing the rest from reference TRBV2 and TRBJ1-2, the complete variable domain is EPEVTQTPSHQVTQMGQEVILRCVPISNHLYFYWYRQILGQKVEFLVSFYNNEISEKSEIFDDQFSVERPDGSNFTLKIRSTKLEDSAMYFCASSEFNSHNYGYTFGSGTRLTVV.

The chain employs TRBV28 and TRBJ1-1, with TRBD1 matching over 7 bases. The CDR3 loop spans 15 amino acids. Germline assignment: CDR1 MDHEN and CDR2 SYDVKM. V gave up 3 bases and J gave up 7 bases; unmatched junction bases: 11. For the CDR3, the DNA is TGTGCCAGCAGTTTTCCGGCAGGGGGAAAAATTGAAGCTTTCTTT. It yields the protein CASSFPAGGKIEAFF.

The chain combines TRBV5-6 with TRBJ2-1; weak D call: TRBD2 (6 bases). The CDR3 covers 12 residues. The ends were cut back, 2 bases at V and 7 bases at J, with 7 bases in the middle. CDR1 is SGHDT, CDR2 YYEEEE, per germline. The CDR3: CASSFGGNEQFF. The CDR3 nucleotides are TGTGCCAGCAGCTTTGGGGGGAATGAGCAGTTCTTC.

V gene TRBV11-2 combines with J gene TRBJ2-7; 9 positions agree with TRBD1. The CDR3 has 14 amino acids. J lost 3 bases, V lost 2 bases, and 2 bases had no gene match. Germline V CDR1 and CDR2: SGHAT, FQNNGV. CDR3 nucleotide sequence: TGTGCCAGCAGCTTATCGACAGGGGGCTACGAGCAGTACGTC. This encodes CASSLSTGGYEQYV.

The rearrangement uses TRBV5-6 and TRBJ1-1; D is uncertain. Deletions cut 3 bases from V and 1 base from J, with 7 bases between. CDR3 size: 13 residues. From germline, CDR1 is SGHDT and CDR2 YYEEEE. DNA for the CDR3: TGTGCCAGCAGCTGGGCGACGAACACTGAAGCTTTCTTT. This encodes CASSWATNTEAFF.

This chain joins TRBV27 and TRBJ2-7, with 10 bases aligning to TRBD2. The CDR3 extends over 15 amino acids. V shed 5 bases, J shed 0 bases, and the junction held 4 bases outside the gene matches. Germline values: CDR1 MNHEY, CDR2 SMNVEV (reference sequence). The CDR3 DNA follows: TGTGCCAGCAGTACCACTAGCGGGATCTCCTACGAGCAGTACTTC. Protein sequence: CASSTTSGISYEQYF.